This record looks at one T cell receptor (beta chain) sequence and its context. Antigen: not known. V was pared by 0 bases and J by 2 bases, with 22 bases of the junction left unmatched. The CDR3 runs 22 residues. Germline-derived CDR1 and CDR2 are MGHRA and YSYEKL. The data derive from a study of T cell clonotyping in hematopoietic cell transplantation. Study background: Recipients' pretransplant samples followed cytoreduction.

Whole-study results and caveats: No sorting was done, leaving CD4 and CD8 contributions mixed. Few recipient clonotypes overlapped donors; over 95% were de novo at given depth.

Noted time point: recipient sample about 28 days before transplant, after cytoreduction. Clones were read by immunoSEQ multiplex PCR, and TCRdb kept only the in-frame ones, dropping some. Found here are approximately 26,000 clones, approximately 94% of them singletons; the top ten hold about 2.2%. Here the sequenced sample was peripheral blood mononuclear cells, taken before stem cell transplant. This rearrangement joins TRBV4-1 to TRBJ2-7, with 10 bases matching TRBD2. This sequence originates from a man aged 45-60 years with acute myeloid leukemia. Some clones in this sample may be carry-over from other donors' samples. The CDR3, as DNA: TGCGCCAGCAGCCAAGAAGGGGCGTGGGACCGGGAAATTAGCGGGAGGACCTACGAGCAGTACTTC. Protein: CASSQEGAWDREISGRTYEQYF.